This paragraph reports one T cell receptor (beta chain). The data originate from a study of blood T cell repertoires in COVID-19. Study summary: From the United States, Italy and Spain came samples of acute and convalescent COVID-19. From T cells, B-cell-depleted T cells, or PBMCs came the material, which was cDNA or gDNA.

Original handling: Estimated nucleated cell counts came from reference gene primer amplification. TCRdb's copy holds only in-frame clones and misses some; the assay was immunoSEQ multiplex PCR. V and J calls and clone size are as listed in that table; D and trimming were resolved from the DNA. The repertoire holds some 260,000 clones, with 88% as singletons. The clonotype was recovered from a middle-aged woman who had recovered from COVID-19. The sequencing input was peripheral blood.

The CDR3 here is CAIKTGGPPYEQYF. The CDR3 DNA follows: TGTGCCATAAAGACAGGGGGGCCCCCCTACGAGCAGTACTTC. The chain is built from TRBV28 and TRBJ2-7, with TRBD1 matching 9 bases. Trimming at V came to 10 bases and at J to 2 bases, leaving 9 bases not matched to a gene. Germline CDR1 and CDR2: MDHEN and SYDVKM. This CDR3 contains 14 residues.